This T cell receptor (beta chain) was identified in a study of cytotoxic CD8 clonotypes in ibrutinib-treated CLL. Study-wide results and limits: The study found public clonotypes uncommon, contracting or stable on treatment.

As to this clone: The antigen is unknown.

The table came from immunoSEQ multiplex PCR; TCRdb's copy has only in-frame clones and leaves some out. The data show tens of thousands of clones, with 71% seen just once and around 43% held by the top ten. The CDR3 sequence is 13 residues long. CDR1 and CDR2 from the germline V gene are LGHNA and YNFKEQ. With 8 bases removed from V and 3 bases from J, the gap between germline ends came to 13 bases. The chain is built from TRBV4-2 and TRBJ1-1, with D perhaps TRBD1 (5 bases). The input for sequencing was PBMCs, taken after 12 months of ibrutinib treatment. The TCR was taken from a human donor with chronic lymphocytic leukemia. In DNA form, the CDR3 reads TGTGCCAGCGACGGACGAGGGGACACTGAAGCTTTCTTT. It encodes CASDGRGDTEAFF.